The next 17 T cell receptor beta chains were all read from a single sample in a study of radiation and T cells in renal cell carcinoma. Sequenced by immunoSEQ multiplex PCR; TCRdb stores in-frame clones only, minus some. In the table there are over 120,000 clones, 80% to 90% of which are singletons. The time point: blood 4 weeks post-SBRT, at nephrectomy. Treatment denoted: 15 Gy SBRT to primary tumor, nephrectomy 4 weeks later. The input for sequencing was blood, taken from a patient whose treatment included radiotherapy and nephrectomy. The receptors derive from a woman aged 45 to 65 with renal cell carcinoma.

This clone appeared once. This sequence joins TRBV6-1 and TRBJ1-2, with no clear D. Looked up from germline, CDR1 is MNHNS and CDR2 is SASEGT. The germline V and J ends were trimmed by 6 bases and 6 bases, with 14 bases remaining between them. CDR3 length equals 13 residues. The CDR3 loop is CASRRAAGDGYTF. The CDR3 DNA sequence: TGTGCCAGCAGGAGGGCCGCCGGGGATGGCTACACCTTC.

V and J are TRBV9 and TRBJ2-2, with 8 bases aligning to TRBD2. Trimming took 7 bases from V and 0 from J; bases not matched to a gene: 2. This CDR3 region has 14 residues. CDR1 is SGDLS, CDR2 YYNGEE, per germline. CDR3 sequence: CASRGLANTGELFF. CDR3 nucleotides: TGTGCCAGCCGGGGACTAGCGAACACCGGGGAGCTGTTTTTT.

CDR3 DNA sequence: TGTGCCAGCAGTCGAAGGACGGTCTCCTACGAGCAGTACTTC. Amino acid sequence: CASSRRTVSYEQYF. The chain joins TRBV6-6 to TRBJ2-7; D remains unclear. Germline CDR1 MNHNY, CDR2 SVGAGI (reference sequence). Between the trimmed V and J ends, which lost 5 bases and 0 bases, there was a span of 11 bases. The CDR3 is 14 residues long.

This clone was counted only a few times. V and J are TRBV4-1 and TRBJ1-1, with D possibly TRBD1 on 5 matching bases. Germline CDR1 reads MGHRA; CDR2 reads YSYEKL. The CDR3 consists of 13 residues. Trimming cost V 5 bases and J 1 base, with 8 bases left between them. CDR3 nucleotides: TGCGCCAGCAGCGGCGGGACGAACACTGAAGCTTTCTTT. This codes for CASSGGTNTEAFF.

The rearrangement uses TRBV6-1 and TRBJ1-4; weak D call: TRBD1 (6 bases). The V gene's germline CDR1 is MNHNS and CDR2 SASEGT. V lost 7 bases to trimming and J lost 7 bases, with 13 bases between them. The CDR3 is 13 amino acids. CDR3 sequence (DNA): TGTGCCAGCATAGGGACAAGGGGTGAAAAACTGTTTTTT. This sequence encodes CASIGTRGEKLFF.

The chain links TRBV4-2 to TRBJ2-3; unclear D gene. The CDR3 is made up of 14 amino acids. Looked up from germline, CDR1 is LGHNA and CDR2 is YNFKEQ. V was cut by 5 bases and J by 1 base, with 10 bases left in between. CDR3 in amino acids: CASSSILGTDTQYF. The CDR3 coding sequence is TGTGCCAGCAGCTCCATTCTCGGCACAGATACGCAGTATTTT.

In DNA form, the CDR3 reads TGTGCCAGCAGCTTAGAAGGCACTCCGAACACTGAAGCTTTCTTT. Translated, it gives CASSLEGTPNTEAFF. The chain joins TRBV7-9 to TRBJ1-1; D gene ambiguous. The CDR3 has 15 residues. Germline CDR1 is SEHNR and CDR2 is FQNEAQ (reference sequence). The V end lost 1 base, the J end lost 1 base, and 10 bases lay between the germline ends.

The chain combines TRBV10-2 with TRBJ2-5; a possible D gene is TRBD1 (6 bases). V was pared by 3 bases and J by 5 bases, with 19 bases between. Germline values: CDR1 WSHSY, CDR2 SAAADI. This CDR3 has 16 amino acids. In nucleotides, the CDR3 is TGCGCCAGCAGTGATGGGCAGGGGAGTTTAGGGGAGACCCAGTACTTC. It yields the protein CASSDGQGSLGETQYF.

The V gene is TRBV6-4, the J gene TRBJ2-1; TRBD2 matches 12 bases. Germline values: CDR1 MRHNA, CDR2 SNTAGT. The CDR3 consists of 15 residues. The ends lost 7 bases at V and 7 bases at J; junction bases unmatched: 8. The CDR3 region is CASILTSGSGNEQFF. CDR3 DNA: TGTGCCAGCATCCTGACTAGCGGGAGTGGTAATGAGCAGTTCTTC.

This clone was observed once. The gene calls are TRBV29-1 and TRBJ2-7, with D maybe TRBD1 (6 bases). The CDR3 has 13 residues. Trimming took 4 bases from V and 5 from J, leaving 15 bases between them. Germline V lookup: CDR1 SQVTM, CDR2 ANQGSEA. CDR3 DNA: TGCAGCGTTGGGTTGGGGGCCCGGGACGAGCAGTACTTC. Translated, it gives CSVGLGARDEQYF.

J is TRBJ1-2 and V is TRBV25-1; 8 bases align to TRBD1. After removal of 1 base from V and 5 bases from J, the junction contained 12 bases not matched to a gene. Germline assignment: CDR1 MGHDK and CDR2 SYGVNS. The CDR3 consists of 17 residues. In DNA, the CDR3 is TGTGCCAGCAGTGAATCGGTCGGTGGTGGACAGGGATATGGCTACACCTTC. This codes for CASSESVGGGQGYGYTF.

The J gene is TRBJ1-5, the V gene TRBV19, with TRBD1 identical over 7 bases. CDR1 is LNHDA, CDR2 SQIVND, per germline (reference sequence). The CDR3 has 14 residues. J gave up 0 bases and V 9 bases, and 5 bases lay outside the gene matches. CDR3: CASLTGISNQPQHF. CDR3 sequence (DNA): TGTGCCAGCCTGACAGGGATTAGCAATCAGCCCCAGCATTTT. The full variable domain, its missing parts supplied by reference TRBV19 and TRBJ1-5, is DGGITQSPKYLFRKEGQNVTLSCEQNLNHDAMYWYRQDPGQGLRLIYYSQIVNDFQKGDIAEGYSVSREKKESFPLTVTSAQKNPTAFYLCASLTGISNQPQHFGDGTRLSIL.

The chain couples TRBV2 to TRBJ1-1; 8 bases line up with TRBD1. The length of the CDR3 is 14 residues. Trimming cost V 5 bases and J 3 bases; bases outside gene matches: 5. Looked up from germline, CDR1 is SNHLY and CDR2 is FYNNEI. CDR3 sequence (DNA): TGTGCCAGCAGTACAGGGGGAGCGGACACTGAAGCTTTCTTT. As protein: CASSTGGADTEAFF.

A remark on this clone: One end of the junction varies from germline; a read error may be responsible. Here the CDR3 DNA reads TGTGCCAGCAGCATAGCGGGACTAGCGGGAGACGAGCAGTACTTC. Encoded protein: CASSIAGLAGDEQYF. V is TRBV7-6 and J is TRBJ2-7; 14 nucleotides match TRBD2. Germline V gene data show CDR1 as SGHVS and CDR2 as FNYEAQ. This CDR3 contains 15 residues.

The chain links TRBV14 to TRBJ2-5; TRBD1 is a possible D gene (6 bases). V was clipped by 3 bases and J by 0 bases, with 14 bases between them. Germline CDR1 SGHDN, CDR2 FVKESK. This CDR3 has 16 residues. In DNA, the CDR3 is TGTGCCAGCAGCCAGAGACAGGTGGGGTACCAAGAGACCCAGTACTTC. Its protein product is CASSQRQVGYQETQYF.

CDR3 region: CASSGAGPNYNEQFF. The CDR3 DNA follows: TGTGCCAGCAGCGGCGCGGGACCGAACTACAATGAGCAGTTCTTC. The chain combines TRBV9 with TRBJ2-1, with a possible D match to TRBD2 (6 bases). Trimming shortened V by 3 bases and J by 3 bases, and 13 bases separated the two germline ends. The CDR3 length is 15 residues. Germline loops: CDR1 SGDLS, CDR2 YYNGEE.

The CDR3 reads CASSSLPFTDTQYF. The CDR3 DNA is TGTGCCAGTAGTTCTCTCCCCTTCACAGATACGCAGTATTTT. The chain has TRBV19 and TRBJ2-3; D gene unclear. The CDR3 is made up of 14 amino acids. Germline V lookup: CDR1 LNHDA, CDR2 SQIVND (reference sequence). The V end was cut by 5 bases, the J end by 2 bases, with 11 bases between.